The present TCR beta chain was sequenced within a study of blood T cell repertoires in COVID-19. Study summary: The samples span acute and convalescent COVID-19 from the United States, Italy and Spain. The cDNA or gDNA used as material had been derived from T cells, B-cell-depleted T cells, or PBMCs.

The CDR3 covers 16 residues. The V gene lost 7 bases and the J gene lost 1 base, with 17 bases spanning the gap. Germline CDR1 is MNHNY and CDR2 is SVGAGI (reference sequence). Seattle-derived patients entered the study during active infection and were followed longitudinally. The authors' processing: Estimates of nucleated cell counts were drawn from the amplification of reference gene primers. The protocol was immunoSEQ multiplex PCR, while the TCRdb copy is restricted to in-frame clones and leaves out a portion. V, J and clone size are taken as reported in that table, and D and trimming were inferred from the DNA itself. The sample has about 160,000 clones, around 74% seen once; the top ten hold around 8.1%. This clone has more than one count but fewer than ten. This same CDR3 is encoded by further DNA sequences in the sample.

The chain links TRBV6-6 to TRBJ1-5, with D possibly TRBD1 on 6 matching bases. This TCR came from a woman aged 55-75 years with COVID-19, enrolled during active disease. The source material was peripheral blood. The CDR3 nucleotides read TGTGCCAGCAATCCTCGAGGGGGGGGCAGCAATCAGCCCCAGCATTTT. Translating gives CASNPRGGGSNQPQHF.